These 32 T cell receptor beta chains were sequenced from one sample in a study of blood T cells in healthy people across ages. Using a J-beta primer mix together with a sample-barcoded 5' primer, a second PCR was run for roughly 6 to 12 cycles. A single record per CDR3 protein comes from TCRdb applying MiXCR to the 5' RACE reads. The table has around 800,000 distinct CDR3 sequences, around 25% seen once; the top ten hold 3%. The sample was also linked to a second study, of T cells of mothers and their children.

The sample consisted of blood. These receptors all come from a boy between 5 and 17 years old in good health.

This clonotype was counted between two and nine times. The CDR3 here is CSARLTGASYEQYF. The CDR3 coding sequence is TGCAGTGCTAGGCTGACAGGGGCGTCCTACGAGCAGTACTTC. This chain links TRBV20-1 with TRBJ2-7; TRBD1 aligns across 8 bases. CDR3 length equals 14 residues. Germline trimming cut 3 bases from V and 1 base from J; bases unmatched to any gene: 5. Germline loops: CDR1 DFQATT, CDR2 SNEGSKA (reference sequence).

This chain connects TRBV3-1 to TRBJ2-1; D gene uncertain. Germline loops: CDR1 LGHDT, CDR2 YNNKEL (reference sequence). V was pared by 1 base and J by 9 bases, with 7 bases between. This CDR3 has 12 residues. The DNA for the CDR3 is TGTGCCAGCAGCCAAGCACGGATTGAGCAGTTCTTC. Protein: CASSQARIEQFF.

Many counts were recorded for this clonotype. This rearrangement joins TRBV12-3 or TRBV12-4 to TRBJ2-3, with D perhaps assigned TRBD1 or TRBD2 (5 bases each). The ends were cut back, 4 bases at V and 4 bases at J, with 9 bases in the middle. This CDR3 spans 13 amino acids. CDR3 sequence (DNA): TGTGCCAGCAGTTGGGACGAGGCAGATACGCAGTATTTT. Its protein is CASSWDEADTQYF.

The genes are TRBV7-9 and TRBJ2-3; TRBD2 matches at 11 bases. Trimming removed 2 bases from V and 5 bases from J; junction bases left unmatched: 6. The CDR3 has 16 amino acids. Per germline, CDR1 SEHNR and CDR2 FQNEAQ (reference sequence). CDR3 bases: TGTGCCAGCAGCTTAAGTCTAGCGGGGGGAGGAGATACGCAGTATTTT. Translating it yields CASSLSLAGGGDTQYF.

CDR3 residues: CASSGMKRGGEGSTDTQYF. CDR3 nucleotides: TGCGCCAGCAGCGGAATGAAGCGGGGGGGAGAGGGGAGCACAGATACGCAGTATTTT. The chain uses TRBV5-1 and TRBJ2-3; 10 bases line up with TRBD2. Germline V gene sequence: CDR1 SGHRS, CDR2 YFSETQ. V dropped 4 bases and J dropped 0; count of bases not matched to a gene: 14. The CDR3 is 19 residues long.

This clonotype came up a few times. The chain has TRBV5-4 and TRBJ2-3; D not resolved. V was trimmed by 1 base and J by 0 bases, leaving 9 bases between them. This CDR3 contains 15 residues. Germline V gene lookup returns CDR1 SGHNT and CDR2 YYREEE (reference sequence). The CDR3 DNA reads as TGTGCCAGCAGCTTGAGGTCAACTAGCACAGATACGCAGTATTTT. Protein product: CASSLRSTSTDTQYF. Looking up the rest from reference TRBV5-4 and TRBJ2-3 gives the full variable domain: ETGVTQSPTHLIKTRGQQVTLRCSSQSGHNTVSWYQQALGQGPQFIFQYYREEENGRGNFPPRFSGLQFPNYSSELNVNALELDDSALYLCASSLRSTSTDTQYFGPGTRLTVL.

The J gene is TRBJ2-7, the V gene TRBV29-1, with a weak D call TRBD1 (5 bases). Germline V gene sequence: CDR1 SQVTM, CDR2 ANQGSEA. The CDR3 contains 14 residues. With 4 bases removed from V and 3 bases from J, the gap between germline ends came to 16 bases. The CDR3 loop is CSVGEQVAGYEQYF. DNA for the CDR3: TGCAGCGTTGGGGAACAGGTGGCAGGCTACGAGCAGTACTTC.

The V gene is TRBV6-1, the J gene TRBJ2-6, with D possibly being TRBD1 (5 bases). This CDR3 has 17 amino acids. V was pared by 6 bases and J by 1 base, with 16 bases between. In germline, CDR1 is MNHNS, CDR2 SASEGT. The CDR3 region has the DNA TGTGCCAGCAGCCACGCCCCGAAGGGGTCTGGGGCCAACGTCCTGACTTTC. Residues: CASSHAPKGSGANVLTF.

This chain uses TRBV10-3 with TRBJ2-1, with D uncertain. Per germline, CDR1 ENHRY and CDR2 SYGVKD. The CDR3 sequence is 14 residues long. With 2 bases removed from V and 2 bases from J, the gap between germline ends came to 7 bases. DNA of the CDR3: TGTGCCATCAGTGAGCTGTCAGCCTACAATGAGCAGTTCTTC. It encodes CAISELSAYNEQFF.

To note about this clonotype: The junction departs from germline at one end; a sequencing error may be responsible. This chain joins TRBV15 and TRBJ2-7; no definite D call. This CDR3 contains 15 residues. CDR1 is LNHNV and CDR2 is YYDKDF in the germline V gene (reference sequence). In nucleotides, the CDR3 is TGTACCACCAGCAGAGAAGGAGATGTTCGGAGCCGGGAGTACTTC. Protein: CTTSREGDVRSREYF.

In this sample, this clonotype turned up a few times. The genes are TRBV7-2 and TRBJ1-5, with D possibly TRBD1 on 6 matching bases. V was shortened by 0 bases and J by 7 bases, with 16 bases between the two germline ends. CDR1 SGHTA and CDR2 FQGNSA come from the germline V gene. The CDR3 consists of 16 residues. Written as DNA, the CDR3 is TGTGCCAGCAGCTTAGCGCTGACAGGAATAGGGCAGCCCCAGCATTTT. It translates to CASSLALTGIGQPQHF. The variable domain in full, with the rest retrieved from reference TRBV7-2 and TRBJ1-5, is GAGVSQSPSNKVTEKGKDVELRCDPISGHTALYWYRQSLGQGLEFLIYFQGNSAPDKSGLPSDRFSAERTGGSVSTLTIQRTQQEDSAVYLCASSLALTGIGQPQHFGDGTRLSIL.

The chain uses TRBV5-1 and TRBJ2-5; TRBD2 agrees at 8 bases. The DNA end lines up better with TRBJ2-1; the J call may be wrong. From germline, CDR1 is SGHRS and CDR2 YFSETQ. This CDR3 is built from 15 residues. The CDR3 spells CASSLDPGGTGEQFF. The CDR3 coding sequence is TGCGCCAGCAGCTTGGACCCGGGGGGGACGGGTGAGCAGTTCTTC.

The rearrangement joins TRBV28 to TRBJ2-5, with unresolved D. Trimming removed 3 bases at V and 3 bases at J, with 11 bases between. Germline V gene data show CDR1 as MDHEN and CDR2 as SYDVKM. The CDR3 runs 14 residues. Here the CDR3 DNA reads TGTGCCAGCAGTTTTTTTCGTGGGGAAGAGACCCAGTACTTC. Amino acid sequence: CASSFFRGEETQYF.

This clonotype was counted at least ten times. J is TRBJ2-3 and V is TRBV3-1; 7 bases align to TRBD2. CDR3 size: 15 residues. CDR1 and CDR2 from the germline V gene are LGHDT and YNNKEL (reference sequence). With V trimmed by 1 base and J by 4 bases, 5 bases remained unmatched. The CDR3 loop is CASSQGLAASDTQYF. The CDR3 bases are TGTGCCAGCAGCCAAGGTCTAGCGGCCTCAGATACGCAGTATTTT.

This clonotype has a handful of counts. V and J are TRBV20-1 and TRBJ2-3, with D possibly matching TRBD2 (5 bases). The germline V gene has CDR1 DFQATT and CDR2 SNEGSKA (reference sequence). The CDR3 runs to 12 residues. With 3 bases removed from V and 4 bases from J, the gap between germline ends came to 8 bases. DNA of the CDR3: TGCAGTGCTAGGCTAGCTTCAGATACGCAGTATTTT. This encodes CSARLASDTQYF.

As to this clonotype: This may be a read error: a much more frequent sequence differs by one nucleotide. The rearrangement uses TRBV12-3 or TRBV12-4 and TRBJ1-5, with 8 bases aligning to TRBD1. CDR3 size: 13 residues. V lost 6 bases, J lost 7 bases, and 5 bases stayed unmatched. CDR3: CASRQTGDQPQHF. The DNA for the CDR3 is TGTGCCAGCAGGCAGACAGGGGACCAGCCCCAGCATTTT.

This clonotype was seen only a few times. The gene calls are TRBV20-1 and TRBJ2-3; D is perhaps TRBD1 (5 bases). Germline V gene data show CDR1 as DFQATT and CDR2 as SNEGSKA (reference sequence). This CDR3 has 14 residues. Trimming shortened V by 6 bases and J by 4 bases, and 17 bases separated the two germline ends. The CDR3 is CSAEVGLVADTQYF. CDR3 nucleotide sequence: TGCAGTGCCGAGGTGGGGCTAGTCGCAGATACGCAGTATTTT.

Only a few counts were recorded for this clonotype. The rearrangement links TRBV7-6 to TRBJ2-2; D is uncertain. V was trimmed by 2 bases and J by 0 bases, leaving 22 bases between them. The length of the CDR3 is 20 residues. In germline, CDR1 is SGHVS, CDR2 FNYEAQ. The CDR3 here is CASSLRPRPANLANTGELFF. CDR3 sequence (DNA): TGTGCCAGCAGCTTACGTCCACGACCTGCCAACCTCGCGAACACCGGGGAGCTGTTTTTT.

This clonotype was found many times. The V gene is TRBV4-1, the J gene TRBJ2-1, with TRBD2 matching 14 bases. Germline CDR1 reads MGHRA; CDR2 reads YSYEKL. The CDR3 is made up of 20 amino acids. V lost 4 bases and J lost 8; bases outside the gene matches: 19. The CDR3 DNA sequence: TGCGCCAGCAGCCTCCCTCCACCGGGACTAGCGGGGGCCACCTTGGATGAGCAGTTCTTC. Translation gives CASSLPPPGLAGATLDEQFF.

This clonotype has just a few counts. This chain connects TRBV5-1 to TRBJ2-5, with TRBD2 identical over 7 bases. CDR1 is SGHRS, CDR2 YFSETQ, per germline. The CDR3 spans 16 residues. With V trimmed by 0 bases and J by 4 bases, 9 bases remained unmatched. CDR3 sequence (DNA): TGCGCCAGCAGCTTGGAGCGGGGCCGAGGAGGAGAGACCCAGTACTTC. Protein product: CASSLERGRGGETQYF.

This chain joins TRBV14 and TRBJ1-4; D uncertain. V was trimmed by 3 bases and J by 3 bases, leaving 2 bases between them. Looked up from germline, CDR1 is SGHDN and CDR2 is FVKESK. The CDR3 is 12 residues long. The CDR3 loop is CASSQANEKLFF. Here the CDR3 DNA reads TGTGCCAGCAGCCAGGCTAATGAAAAACTGTTTTTT. The full variable domain, in which reference TRBV14 and TRBJ1-4 provide the parts outside the CDR3, is EAGVTQFPSHSVIEKGQTVTLRCDPISGHDNLYWYRRVMGKEIKFLLHFVKESKQDESGMPNNRFLAERTGGTYSTLKVQPAELEDSGVYFCASSQANEKLFFGSGTQLSVL.

The V call is TRBV10-3, the J call TRBJ1-2; no definite D call. The CDR3 spans 15 residues. The germline V and J ends were trimmed by 6 bases and 5 bases, with 19 bases remaining between them. Per germline, CDR1 ENHRY and CDR2 SYGVKD. The CDR3 loop reads CAISPDQTRWYGYTF. In DNA, the CDR3 is TGTGCCATCAGCCCCGACCAGACGAGGTGGTATGGCTACACCTTC.

Only one count was recorded for this clonotype. The chain is built from TRBV12-3 or TRBV12-4 and TRBJ1-5, with unresolved D. Trimming shortened V by 5 bases and J by 0 bases, and 8 bases separated the two germline ends. The CDR3 loop spans 14 amino acids. The CDR3 DNA is TGTGCCAGCAGTGCCACTTATAGCAATCAGCCCCAGCATTTT. Translated, it gives CASSATYSNQPQHF.

This clonotype has only a few counts. The genes are TRBV12-5 and TRBJ1-2, with TRBD1 as a possible D gene (5 bases). CDR1 is LGHNT, CDR2 FRNRAP, per germline. The CDR3 extends over 13 amino acids. The V end lost 8 bases, the J end lost 7 bases, and 17 bases lay between the germline ends. The CDR3 here is CASTFRETSGYTF. The DNA for the CDR3 is TGTGCTAGTACTTTCAGGGAGACGTCTGGCTACACCTTC.

The chain recombines TRBV20-1 with TRBJ1-1, with TRBD1 as a possible D gene (5 bases). The CDR3 contains 14 residues. Germline V gene data show CDR1 as DFQATT and CDR2 as SNEGSKA (reference sequence). The V gene lost 0 bases and the J gene lost 4 bases, with 12 bases spanning the gap. The CDR3 DNA is TGCAGTGCTAGAGAAGGGGTTATCGGCACTGAAGCTTTCTTT. Amino acid sequence: CSAREGVIGTEAFF.

This clonotype was counted only a few times. The chain carries TRBV5-1 and TRBJ2-1, with a tentative D call TRBD2 (6 bases). V was cut by 7 bases and J by 0 bases, with 17 bases left in between. This CDR3 has 16 amino acids. Germline CDR1 is SGHRS and CDR2 is YFSETQ. The CDR3 region has the DNA TGCGCCAGCGGACCCCCTAGCGAGAGCTCCTACAATGAGCAGTTCTTC. Protein product: CASGPPSESSYNEQFF.

This clonotype showed up just a few times. Lacking the conserved final phenylalanine or tryptophan, this CDR3 likely reflects a read error. The chain employs TRBV28 and TRBJ2-7; D may be TRBD1 (5 bases). The CDR3 is 16 residues long. Deletions cut 3 bases from V and 2 bases from J, with 17 bases between. Germline V lookup: CDR1 MDHEN, CDR2 SYDVKM. The CDR3 reads CASSFFLREQAYEQYL. The CDR3 bases are TGTGCCAGCAGTTTTTTCCTAAGGGAACAGGCCTACGAGCAGTACCTC.

The sample holds a few counts of this clonotype. This chain links TRBV27 with TRBJ2-5, with 11 bases that match TRBD2. The CDR3 has 16 residues. Per germline, CDR1 MNHEY and CDR2 SMNVEV (reference sequence). With V trimmed by 5 bases and J by 5 bases, 10 bases remained unmatched. The CDR3, as DNA: TGTGCCAGCAGTCCAATAGCGGGGGGGCCACGGGAGACCCAGTACTTC. This encodes CASSPIAGGPRETQYF.

This clonotype has more than one count but fewer than ten. The gene calls are TRBV20-1 and TRBJ1-2; D not certain. CDR3 length equals 14 residues. V was clipped by 3 bases and J by 2 bases, with 13 bases between them. Germline CDR1 and CDR2: DFQATT and SNEGSKA (reference sequence). The CDR3 coding sequence is TGCAGTGCTAGTTCCGGGGTAGGCAACTATGGCTACACCTTC. As protein: CSASSGVGNYGYTF.

There are a few counts of this clonotype. The chain couples TRBV7-2 to TRBJ1-3, with D unclear. Germline V gives CDR1 SGHTA, CDR2 FQGNSA. This CDR3 is 11 amino acids long. Trimming pared 5 bases from V and 8 bases from J, leaving 7 bases between. CDR3 protein: CASSGADTIYF. Here the CDR3 DNA reads TGTGCCAGCAGCGGCGCTGACACCATATATTTT.

The chain employs TRBV24-1 and TRBJ2-1; perhaps TRBD1 as D (6 bases). The V and J ends lost 4 bases and 8 bases respectively, with 17 bases between them. Germline assignment: CDR1 KGHDR and CDR2 SFDVKD. The CDR3 covers 15 residues. In DNA, the CDR3 is TGTGCCACCAGTGACCCAGGGACATCGGTTCATGAGCAGTTCTTC. Translating gives CATSDPGTSVHEQFF.

V and J are TRBV28 and TRBJ2-5; TRBD1 might be the D (8 bases). The CDR3 is made up of 20 amino acids. Germline CDR1 MDHEN, CDR2 SYDVKM. V gave up 3 bases and J gave up 5 bases, with 31 bases separating them. The CDR3 loop reads CASSFLGQGGEPLPRETQYF. The CDR3 coding sequence is TGTGCCAGCAGTTTCCTCGGACAGGGAGGGGAACCCCTGCCGCGGGAGACCCAGTACTTC. The variable domain in full, completed from reference TRBV28 and TRBJ2-5, reads DVKVTQSSRYLVKRTGEKVFLECVQDMDHENMFWYRQDPGLGLRLIYFSYDVKMKEKGDIPEGYSVSREKKERFSLILESASTNQTSMYLCASSFLGQGGEPLPRETQYFGPGTRLLVL.